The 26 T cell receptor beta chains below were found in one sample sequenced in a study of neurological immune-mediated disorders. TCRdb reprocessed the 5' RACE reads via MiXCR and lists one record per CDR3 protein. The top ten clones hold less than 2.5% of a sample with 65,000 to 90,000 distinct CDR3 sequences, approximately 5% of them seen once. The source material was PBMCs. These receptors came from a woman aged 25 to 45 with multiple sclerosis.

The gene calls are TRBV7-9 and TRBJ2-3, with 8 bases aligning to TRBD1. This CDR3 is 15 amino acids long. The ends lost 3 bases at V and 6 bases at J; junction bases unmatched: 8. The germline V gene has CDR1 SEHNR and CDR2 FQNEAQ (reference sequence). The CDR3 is CASSFQDREADTQYF. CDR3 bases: TGTGCCAGCAGCTTTCAGGACAGGGAAGCGGATACGCAGTATTTT. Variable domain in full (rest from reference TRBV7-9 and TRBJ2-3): DTGVSQNPRHKITKRGQNVTFRCDPISEHNRLYWYRQTLGQGPEFLTYFQNEAQLEKSRLLSDRFSAERPKGSFSTLEIQRTEQGDSAMYLCASSFQDREADTQYFGPGTRLTVL.

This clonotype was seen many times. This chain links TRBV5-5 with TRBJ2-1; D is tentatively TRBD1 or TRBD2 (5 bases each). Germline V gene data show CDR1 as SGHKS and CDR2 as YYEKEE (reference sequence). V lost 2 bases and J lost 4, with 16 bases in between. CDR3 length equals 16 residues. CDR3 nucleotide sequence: TGTGCCAGCAGCTTCCACCGGGACGAATCATACAATGAGCAGTTCTTC. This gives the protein CASSFHRDESYNEQFF.

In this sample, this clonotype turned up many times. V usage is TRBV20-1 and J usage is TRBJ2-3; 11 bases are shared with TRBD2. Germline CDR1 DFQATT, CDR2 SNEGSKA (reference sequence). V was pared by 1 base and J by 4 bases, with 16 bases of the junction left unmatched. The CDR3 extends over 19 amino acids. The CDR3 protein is CSARAARITSGGPADTQYF. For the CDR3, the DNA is TGCAGTGCTAGAGCCGCCCGCATTACTAGCGGGGGACCAGCAGATACGCAGTATTTT.

The CDR3 loop reads CASSLAGFTEAFF. In nucleotides, the CDR3 is TGTGCCAGCAGCCTCGCCGGGTTCACTGAAGCTTTCTTT. J is TRBJ1-1 and V is TRBV6-6; D uncertain. V gave up 6 bases and J gave up 4 bases, with 12 bases separating them. The CDR3 has 13 residues. The germline V gene has CDR1 MNHNY and CDR2 SVGAGI (reference sequence).

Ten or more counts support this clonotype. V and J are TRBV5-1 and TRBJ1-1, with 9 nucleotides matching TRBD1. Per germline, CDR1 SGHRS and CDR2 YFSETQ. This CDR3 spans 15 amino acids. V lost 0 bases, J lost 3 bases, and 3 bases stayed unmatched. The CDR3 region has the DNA TGCGCCAGCAGCTTGGCCGGACAGGGGTACACTGAAGCTTTCTTT. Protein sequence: CASSLAGQGYTEAFF.

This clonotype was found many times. As DNA, the CDR3 is TGTGCCAGCAGTTTATCCCCCTTAGGGCGGTACACTGAAGCTTTCTTT. It specifies CASSLSPLGRYTEAFF. The chain has TRBV27 and TRBJ1-1; unclear D gene. Trimming left V 0 bases short and J 3 bases short, with 14 bases between. Germline values: CDR1 MNHEY, CDR2 SMNVEV (reference sequence). The CDR3 spans 16 residues.

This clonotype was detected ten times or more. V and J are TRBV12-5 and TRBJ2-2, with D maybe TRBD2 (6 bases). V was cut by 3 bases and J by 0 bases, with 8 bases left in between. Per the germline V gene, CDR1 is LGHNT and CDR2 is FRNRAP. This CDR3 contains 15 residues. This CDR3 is CASGFGGTNTGELFF. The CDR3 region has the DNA TGTGCTAGTGGTTTCGGCGGGACGAACACCGGGGAGCTGTTTTTT.

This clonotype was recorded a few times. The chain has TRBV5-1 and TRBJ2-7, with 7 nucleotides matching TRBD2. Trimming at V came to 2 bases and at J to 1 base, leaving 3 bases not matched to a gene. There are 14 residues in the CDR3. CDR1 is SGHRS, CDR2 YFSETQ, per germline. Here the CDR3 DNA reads TGCGCCAGCAGCTTTCAGCGGGAATCCTACGAGCAGTACTTC. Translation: CASSFQRESYEQYF.

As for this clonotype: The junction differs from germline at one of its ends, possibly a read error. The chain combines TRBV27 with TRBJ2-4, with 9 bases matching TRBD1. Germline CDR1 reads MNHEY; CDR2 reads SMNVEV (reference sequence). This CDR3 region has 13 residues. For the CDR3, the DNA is TGTGCCGGCAGGCGACAGGGGGGCTCCCTTCAGTACTTC. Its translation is CAGRRQGGSLQYF.

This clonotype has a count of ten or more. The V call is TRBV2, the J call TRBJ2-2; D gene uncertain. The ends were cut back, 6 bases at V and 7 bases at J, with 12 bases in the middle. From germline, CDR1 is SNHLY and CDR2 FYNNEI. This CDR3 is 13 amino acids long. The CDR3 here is CASRNLGIGELFF. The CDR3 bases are TGTGCCAGCAGAAACCTAGGTATCGGGGAGCTGTTTTTT. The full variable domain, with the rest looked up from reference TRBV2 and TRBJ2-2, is EPEVTQTPSHQVTQMGQEVILRCVPISNHLYFYWYRQILGQKVEFLVSFYNNEISEKSEIFDDQFSVERPDGSNFTLKIRSTKLEDSAMYFCASRNLGIGELFFGEGSRLTVL.

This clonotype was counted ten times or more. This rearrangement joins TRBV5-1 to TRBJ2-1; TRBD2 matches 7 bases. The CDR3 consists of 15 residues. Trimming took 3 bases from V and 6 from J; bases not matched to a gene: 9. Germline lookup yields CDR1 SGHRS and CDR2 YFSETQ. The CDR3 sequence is CASSSVAGVSNEQFF. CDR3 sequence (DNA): TGCGCCAGCAGCTCCGTTGCGGGAGTATCCAATGAGCAGTTCTTC.

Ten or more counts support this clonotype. The CDR3 spells CSAGLAGTTDTQYF. In DNA, the CDR3 is TGCAGTGCCGGACTAGCGGGAACTACAGATACGCAGTATTTT. The rearrangement links TRBV20-1 to TRBJ2-3; 12 bases fit TRBD2. Germline V lookup: CDR1 DFQATT, CDR2 SNEGSKA (reference sequence). Trimming at V came to 6 bases and at J to 3 bases, leaving 4 bases not matched to a gene. CDR3 length: 14 residues.

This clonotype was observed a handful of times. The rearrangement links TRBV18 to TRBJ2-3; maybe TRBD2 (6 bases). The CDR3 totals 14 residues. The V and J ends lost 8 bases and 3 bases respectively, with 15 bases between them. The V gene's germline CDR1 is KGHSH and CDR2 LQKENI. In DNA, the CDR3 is TGTGCCAGCCTTTGGACGGGGGAAACAGATACGCAGTATTTT. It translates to CASLWTGETDTQYF.

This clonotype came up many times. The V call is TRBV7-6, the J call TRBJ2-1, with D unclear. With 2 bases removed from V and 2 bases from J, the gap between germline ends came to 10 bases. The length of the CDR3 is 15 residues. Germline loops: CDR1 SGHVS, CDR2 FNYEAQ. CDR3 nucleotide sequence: TGTGCCAGCAGCTTATACAGCCAGACCTACAATGAGCAGTTCTTC. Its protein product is CASSLYSQTYNEQFF.

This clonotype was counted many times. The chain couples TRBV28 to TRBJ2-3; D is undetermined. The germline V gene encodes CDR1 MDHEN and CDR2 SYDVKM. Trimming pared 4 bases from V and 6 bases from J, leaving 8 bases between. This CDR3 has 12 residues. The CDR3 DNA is TGTGCCAGCAGTTCACTGGGGGATACGCAGTATTTT. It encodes CASSSLGDTQYF.

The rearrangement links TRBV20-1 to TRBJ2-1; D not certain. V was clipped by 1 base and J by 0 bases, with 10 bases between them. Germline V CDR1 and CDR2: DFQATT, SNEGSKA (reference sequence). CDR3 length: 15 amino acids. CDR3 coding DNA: TGCAGTGCTAGAGTCCCTAAAGACTCCTACAATGAGCAGTTCTTC. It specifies CSARVPKDSYNEQFF.

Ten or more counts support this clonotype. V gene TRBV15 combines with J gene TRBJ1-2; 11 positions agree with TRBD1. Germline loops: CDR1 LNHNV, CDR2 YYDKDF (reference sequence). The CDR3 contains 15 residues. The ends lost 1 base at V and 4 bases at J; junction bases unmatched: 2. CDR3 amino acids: CATSRAGQGGYGYTF. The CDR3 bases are TGTGCCACCAGCAGAGCGGGACAGGGGGGCTATGGCTACACCTTC.

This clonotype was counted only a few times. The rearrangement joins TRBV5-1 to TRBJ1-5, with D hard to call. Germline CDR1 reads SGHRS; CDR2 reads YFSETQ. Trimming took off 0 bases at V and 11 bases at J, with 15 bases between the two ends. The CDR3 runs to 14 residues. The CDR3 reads CASSLEVGSTAQHF. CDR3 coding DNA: TGCGCCAGCAGCTTGGAGGTCGGTTCAACGGCCCAGCATTTT. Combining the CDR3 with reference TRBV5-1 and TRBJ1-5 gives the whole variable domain KAGVTQTPRYLIKTRGQQVTLSCSPISGHRSVSWYQQTPGQGLQFLFEYFSETQRNKGNFPGRFSGRQFSNSRSEMNVSTLELGDSALYLCASSLEVGSTAQHFGDGTRLSIL.

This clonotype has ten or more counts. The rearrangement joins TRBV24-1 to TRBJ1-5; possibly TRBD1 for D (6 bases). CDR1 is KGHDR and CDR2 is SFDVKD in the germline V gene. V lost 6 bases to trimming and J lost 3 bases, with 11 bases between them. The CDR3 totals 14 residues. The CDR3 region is CATSRQGFNQPQHF. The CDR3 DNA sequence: TGTGCCACCAGTCGTCAGGGGTTCAATCAGCCCCAGCATTTT.

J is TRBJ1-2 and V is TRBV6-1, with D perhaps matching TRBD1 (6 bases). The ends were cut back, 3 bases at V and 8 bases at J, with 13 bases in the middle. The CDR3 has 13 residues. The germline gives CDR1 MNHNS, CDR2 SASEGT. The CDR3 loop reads CASSDGQLRGYTF. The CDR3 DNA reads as TGTGCCAGCAGTGATGGACAGCTTCGCGGCTACACCTTC.

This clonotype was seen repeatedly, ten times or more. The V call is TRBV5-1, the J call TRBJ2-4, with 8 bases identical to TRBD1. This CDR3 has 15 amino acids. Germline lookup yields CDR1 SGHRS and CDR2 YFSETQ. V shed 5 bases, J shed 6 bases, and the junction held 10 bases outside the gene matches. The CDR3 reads CASSGQGGVGNIQYF. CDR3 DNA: TGCGCCAGCAGTGGACAGGGCGGTGTTGGAAACATTCAGTACTTC.

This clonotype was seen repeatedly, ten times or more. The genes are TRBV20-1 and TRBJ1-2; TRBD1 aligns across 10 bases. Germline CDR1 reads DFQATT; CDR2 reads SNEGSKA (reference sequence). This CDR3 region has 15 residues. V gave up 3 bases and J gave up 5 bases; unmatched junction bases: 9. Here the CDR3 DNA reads TGCAGTGCTAGCCCGGGACAGGGGCGAAATTATGGCTACACCTTC. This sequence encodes CSASPGQGRNYGYTF.

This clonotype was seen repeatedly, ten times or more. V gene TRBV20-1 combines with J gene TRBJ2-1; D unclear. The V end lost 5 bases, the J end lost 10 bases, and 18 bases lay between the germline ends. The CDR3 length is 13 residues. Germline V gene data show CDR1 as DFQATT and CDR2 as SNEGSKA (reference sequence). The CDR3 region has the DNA TGCAGTGCTCCGAAAGCTAGATCACCCGAGCAGTTCTTC. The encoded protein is CSAPKARSPEQFF.

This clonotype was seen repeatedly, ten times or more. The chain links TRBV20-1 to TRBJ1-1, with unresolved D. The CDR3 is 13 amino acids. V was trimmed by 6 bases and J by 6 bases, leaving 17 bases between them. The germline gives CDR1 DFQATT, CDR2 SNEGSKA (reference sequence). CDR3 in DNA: TGCAGTGCCTCCACCCCCGGGAAGGCTGAAGCTTTCTTT. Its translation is CSASTPGKAEAFF.

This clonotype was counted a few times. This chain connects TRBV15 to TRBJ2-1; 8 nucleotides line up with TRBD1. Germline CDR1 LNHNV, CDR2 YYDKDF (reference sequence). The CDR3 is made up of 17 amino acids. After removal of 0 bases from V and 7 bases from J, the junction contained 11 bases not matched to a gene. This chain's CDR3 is CATSRDSGGATYNEQFF. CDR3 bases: TGTGCCACCAGCAGAGATTCAGGGGGCGCGACTTATAATGAGCAGTTCTTC.

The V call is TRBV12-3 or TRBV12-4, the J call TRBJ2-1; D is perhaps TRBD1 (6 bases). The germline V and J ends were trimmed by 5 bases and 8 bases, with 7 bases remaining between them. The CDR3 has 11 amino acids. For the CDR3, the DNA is TGTGCCAGCAGTACAGGGTATGAGCAGTTCTTC. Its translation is CASSTGYEQFF.